These 18 T cell receptor beta chains were sequenced from one sample in a study of blood T cell repertoires in COVID-19. The repertoire was sequenced with immunoSEQ multiplex PCR; TCRdb's copy has only in-frame clones and lacks some. This table holds 70,000 to 90,000 clones, more than 80% found once. Sequenced material: peripheral blood. Receptor source: a human donor in a cohort sampled during active COVID-19.

V and J are TRBV18 and TRBJ1-2; perhaps TRBD1 as D (5 bases). The germline V and J ends were trimmed by 0 bases and 5 bases, with 13 bases remaining between them. This CDR3 has 15 residues. Germline V lookup: CDR1 KGHSH, CDR2 LQKENI. This CDR3 reads CASSPPEQGRYGYTF. CDR3 bases: TGTGCCAGCTCACCACCGGAGCAGGGTCGGTATGGCTACACCTTC. The complete variable domain, with remaining parts taken from reference TRBV18 and TRBJ1-2, reads NAGVMQNPRHLVRRRGQEARLRCSPMKGHSHVYWYRQLPEEGLKFMVYLQKENIIDESGMPKERFSAEFPKEGPSILRIQQVVRGDSAAYFCASSPPEQGRYGYTFGSGTRLTVV.

The rearrangement links TRBV27 to TRBJ1-1, with 9 positions matching TRBD1. The V segment lost 5 bases and the J segment 4 bases; nucleotides outside the gene matches: 5. From germline, CDR1 is MNHEY and CDR2 SMNVEV (reference sequence). This CDR3 spans 14 amino acids. CDR3 in DNA: TGTGCCAGCAGTCTCGACAGGGGGAGCACTGAAGCTTTCTTT. Protein: CASSLDRGSTEAFF.

This chain joins TRBV27 and TRBJ1-5, with D possibly TRBD1 on 5 matching bases. V lost 11 bases, J lost 2 bases, and 16 bases lay in between. The CDR3 loop spans 14 amino acids. Per germline, CDR1 MNHEY and CDR2 SMNVEV (reference sequence). The CDR3 region is CASAWGVGNQPQHF. The CDR3 DNA reads as TGTGCCTCTGCCTGGGGGGTTGGCAATCAGCCCCAGCATTTT.

The chain joins TRBV18 to TRBJ2-7, with D uncertain. The germline gives CDR1 KGHSH, CDR2 LQKENI. Trimming left V 3 bases short and J 0 bases short, with 12 bases between. This CDR3 region has 15 residues. As DNA, the CDR3 is TGTGCCAGCTCACCGCGCGAGACAACCTCCTACGAGCAGTACTTC. Protein: CASSPRETTSYEQYF.

This clone was seen once. The chain couples TRBV5-1 to TRBJ1-1, with a possible D match to TRBD1 (6 bases). This CDR3 has 15 residues. In germline, CDR1 is SGHRS, CDR2 YFSETQ. Trimming shortened V by 0 bases and J by 4 bases, and 13 bases separated the two germline ends. The CDR3 nucleotides read TGCGCCAGCAGCTTGGGGCAGGCAGGGGCCACTGAAGCTTTCTTT. Encoded protein: CASSLGQAGATEAFF.

The J gene is TRBJ2-7, the V gene TRBV19, with TRBD1 matching 9 bases. CDR1 and CDR2 from the germline V gene are LNHDA and SQIVND (reference sequence). The CDR3 extends over 15 amino acids. The trim removed 6 bases at V and 2 bases at J, leaving 8 bases unmatched. CDR3 in amino acids: CASSGIGTGTYEQYF. In DNA, the CDR3 is TGTGCCAGTAGCGGAATTGGGACAGGGACCTACGAGCAGTACTTC. The whole variable domain, remainder taken from reference TRBV19 and TRBJ2-7, is DGGITQSPKYLFRKEGQNVTLSCEQNLNHDAMYWYRQDPGQGLRLIYYSQIVNDFQKGDIAEGYSVSREKKESFPLTVTSAQKNPTAFYLCASSGIGTGTYEQYFGPGTRLTVT.

This chain links TRBV19 with TRBJ1-3, with unresolved D. V lost 4 bases, J lost 4 bases, and 5 bases lay in between. The V gene's germline CDR1 is LNHDA and CDR2 SQIVND (reference sequence). The CDR3 extends over 12 amino acids. As DNA, the CDR3 is TGTGCCAGTAGTACTTCGGGAAACACCATATATTTT. As protein: CASSTSGNTIYF.

This chain connects TRBV18 to TRBJ2-5, with 8 bases matching TRBD2. From germline, CDR1 is KGHSH and CDR2 LQKENI. This CDR3 is built from 14 residues. V shed 4 bases, J shed 3 bases, and the junction held 4 bases outside the gene matches. This CDR3 is CASSHAGGEETQYF. The CDR3 coding sequence is TGTGCCAGCTCACATGCGGGGGGCGAAGAGACCCAGTACTTC.

The genes are TRBV10-3 and TRBJ2-3, with TRBD1 matching 7 bases. Germline trimming cut 6 bases from V and 2 bases from J; bases unmatched to any gene: 8. The CDR3 has 15 amino acids. Germline V lookup: CDR1 ENHRY, CDR2 SYGVKD. For the CDR3, the DNA is TGTGCCATCAGGTCAGACAGGGATGACACAGATACGCAGTATTTT. It yields the protein CAIRSDRDDTDTQYF.

This CDR3 is CASRSLGRGPYTEAFF. In DNA, the CDR3 is TGTGCCAGCCGCAGCTTGGGGAGGGGACCATACACTGAAGCTTTCTTT. The V call is TRBV5-4, the J call TRBJ1-1; D perhaps matches TRBD1 (5 bases). The CDR3 loop spans 16 amino acids. Trimming removed 7 bases from V and 3 bases from J, with 22 bases in between. Germline assignment: CDR1 SGHNT and CDR2 YYREEE (reference sequence).

This rearrangement joins TRBV7-9 to TRBJ1-4; D is undetermined. Trimming cost V 4 bases and J 10 bases, with 19 bases left between them. Per germline, CDR1 SEHNR and CDR2 FQNEAQ (reference sequence). This CDR3 region has 15 residues. The CDR3 nucleotides read TGTGCCAGCAGCTCCGACCTGGAGGCCCACGGAAAACTGTTTTTT. It yields the protein CASSSDLEAHGKLFF. Combining the CDR3 with reference TRBV7-9 and TRBJ1-4 gives the whole variable domain DTGVSQNPRHKITKRGQNVTFRCDPISEHNRLYWYRQTLGQGPEFLTYFQNEAQLEKSRLLSDRFSAERPKGSFSTLEIQRTEQGDSAMYLCASSSDLEAHGKLFFGSGTQLSVL.

The genes are TRBV19 and TRBJ2-1; TRBD2 aligns across 7 bases. V shed 5 bases and J 6 bases; nucleotides not matched to a gene: 13. The CDR3 is 16 amino acids. Per the germline V gene, CDR1 is LNHDA and CDR2 is SQIVND (reference sequence). The CDR3 spells CASSVGGRGEGNEQFF. CDR3 nucleotides: TGTGCCAGTAGTGTCGGCGGGAGAGGGGAAGGCAATGAGCAGTTCTTC. The variable domain in full, with the rest retrieved from reference TRBV19 and TRBJ2-1, is DGGITQSPKYLFRKEGQNVTLSCEQNLNHDAMYWYRQDPGQGLRLIYYSQIVNDFQKGDIAEGYSVSREKKESFPLTVTSAQKNPTAFYLCASSVGGRGEGNEQFFGPGTRLTVL.

The chain is built from TRBV2 and TRBJ2-7; 10 positions match TRBD1. CDR3 length: 15 residues. Germline values: CDR1 SNHLY, CDR2 FYNNEI. J was trimmed by 2 bases and V by 7 bases; bases with no gene match: 8. Here the CDR3 reads CASTPGQGWAYEQYF. In DNA, the CDR3 is TGTGCCAGCACCCCGGGACAGGGGTGGGCCTACGAGCAGTACTTC.

V usage is TRBV21-1 and J usage is TRBJ2-1; TRBD2 is the table's D call, not checked against the DNA. TRBV21-1 is given as a pseudogene. The CDR3 has 18 residues. The CDR3 is CASSKSEGGSLNYNEQFF. The CDR3 DNA reads as TGTGCCAGCAGCAAGTCGGAGGGCGGGAGCTTAAACTACAATGAGCAGTTCTTC.

This clone occurred once. This chain uses TRBV5-1 with TRBJ1-6; 8 bases are shared with TRBD1. V was pared by 0 bases and J by 7 bases, with 12 bases of the junction left unmatched. CDR3 size: 18 residues. The germline V gene encodes CDR1 SGHRS and CDR2 YFSETQ. The CDR3 region is CASSLAPGGFSSNSPLHF. The CDR3 DNA reads TGCGCCAGCAGCTTGGCCCCAGGGGGCTTCTCTAGCAATTCACCCCTCCACTTT.

The V and J genes are TRBV28 and TRBJ1-1; 8 bases map to TRBD1. The germline CDR1 and CDR2 sequences are MDHEN and SYDVKM. This CDR3 spans 15 amino acids. With V trimmed by 6 bases and J by 3 bases, 9 bases remained unmatched. The CDR3 DNA reads as TGTGCCAGCAGATCAAGTGCGACAGGGGACACTGAAGCTTTCTTT. Protein sequence: CASRSSATGDTEAFF.

The V and J genes are TRBV3-1 (or the pseudogene TRBV3-2) and TRBJ2-1; 10 bases are a match to TRBD2. CDR1 is LGHDT and CDR2 is YNNKEL in the germline V gene (reference sequence). V was clipped by 3 bases and J by 7 bases; unmatched bases: 9. This CDR3 is built from 16 residues. The CDR3 reads CASSQRTSGINNEQFF. For the CDR3, the DNA is TGTGCCAGCAGCCAGAGGACTAGCGGAATAAATAATGAGCAGTTCTTC.

V and J are TRBV6-5 and TRBJ1-1, with unresolved D. Germline V gene data show CDR1 as MNHEY and CDR2 as SVGAGI. This CDR3 is 11 amino acids long. V was clipped by 7 bases and J by 6 bases, with 9 bases between them. The CDR3 DNA sequence: TGTGCCAGCACTAGACTCCCTGAAGCTTTCTTT. Protein product: CASTRLPEAFF.